A selection of T cell receptor beta chains follows, all from one sample in a study of blood T cell repertoires in COVID-19. Clones were sequenced by immunoSEQ multiplex PCR, and TCRdb holds only the in-frame ones, with some missing. The data hold about 35,000 clones, with 75% to 90% observed a single time. Sequenced material: peripheral blood. Source of these receptors: an elderly man with active COVID-19. CDR3s include the opening cysteine and the closing phenylalanine or tryptophan. Each record gives: clone size, D gene, J gene, V gene, CDR3 DNA, CDR3 protein. The D gene is left open where the match is weak. Size values are once, few and many counts, or a class for expanded clones, and some rows have none.

size: .; D: .; J: TRBJ2-7; V: TRBV6-5; DNA: TGTGCCAGCAGTTACTTTGAGGTGCAGTACTTC; CDR3: CASSYFEVQYF
size: .; D: TRBD2; J: TRBJ2-7; V: TRBV5-4; DNA: TGTGCCAGCAGCTTGGTTGGGGGAGGGCTTACCTACGAGCAGTACTTC; CDR3: CASSLVGGGLTYEQYF
size: .; D: TRBD2; J: TRBJ2-2; V: TRBV28; DNA: TGTGCCAGCAAAGTTAGCGGGAGTTTCACCGGGGAGCTGTTTTTT; CDR3: CASKVSGSFTGELFF
size: few; D: TRBD2; J: TRBJ2-7; V: TRBV10-2; DNA: TGCGCCAGCGGACGGGGGGAAGCTGTCTACGAGCAGTACTTC; CDR3: CASGRGEAVYEQYF
size: .; D: .; J: TRBJ2-1; V: TRBV29-1; DNA: TGCAGCGTGCCAGGGGTCGGCACCTACAATGAGCAGTTCTTC; CDR3: CSVPGVGTYNEQFF
size: .; D: TRBD2; J: TRBJ2-5; V: TRBV2; DNA: TGTGCCAGCAGCAAGGGACTAGCGGCACGGGAGACCCAGTACTTC; CDR3: CASSKGLAARETQYF
size: once; D: .; J: TRBJ1-2; V: TRBV28; DNA: TGTGCCAGCAGTAGTCGTACCGGGACACCGTATGGCTACACCTTC; CDR3: CASSSRTGTPYGYTF
size: .; D: TRBD1; J: TRBJ1-6; V: TRBV5-5; DNA: TGTGCCAGCAGCCCGGGACAGTGGATGGCCTCCTATAATTCACCCCTCCACTTT; CDR3: CASSPGQWMASYNSPLHF
size: .; D: .; J: TRBJ2-7; V: TRBV4-3; DNA: TGCGCCAGCAGCCAAGATTCGACAGGTCTGGCCTACGAGCAGTACTTC; CDR3: CASSQDSTGLAYEQYF
size: once; D: .; J: TRBJ1-6; V: TRBV27; DNA: TGTGCCAGCAGGAGCATCCGTTCACCCCTCCACTTT; CDR3: CASRSIRSPLHF
size: .; D: TRBD1; J: TRBJ2-1; V: TRBV7-2; DNA: TGTGCCAGCAGCTACCGGACAGGGAGCAATGAGCAGTTCTTC; CDR3: CASSYRTGSNEQFF
size: .; D: TRBD1; J: TRBJ1-5; V: TRBV6-5; DNA: TGTGCCAGCACGGTAGGGACAGGGCCCCCCCAGCATTTT; CDR3: CASTVGTGPPQHF
size: .; D: .; J: TRBJ1-5; V: TRBV27; DNA: TGTGCCAGCAGTTTGGAGGGCGGCCCAAATCAGCCCCAGCATTTT; CDR3: CASSLEGGPNQPQHF
size: once; D: TRBD2; J: TRBJ2-1; V: TRBV19; DNA: TGTGCCAGTAGTATGGTGGCTAGCGGGACGTTGAACAATGAGCAGTTCTTC; CDR3: CASSMVASGTLNNEQFF
size: .; D: .; J: TRBJ2-7; V: TRBV18; DNA: TGTGCCAGCTCACTTCCAGGGGGGTCCCGCGAGCAGTACTTC; CDR3: CASSLPGGSREQYF
size: .; D: .; J: TRBJ2-5; V: TRBV14; DNA: TGTGCCAGCAGCCGGCCGAGAAGCGAAGGCCAAGAGACCCAGTACTTC; CDR3: CASSRPRSEGQETQYF